The source of this T cell receptor beta chain is a study of shared clonotypes between healthy human individuals. Libraries were prepared by immunoSEQ multiplex PCR; TCRdb keeps only in-frame clonotypes and omits some of them. This sample has about 1 million clones; 75% occur once, and the top ten carry over 1.3%. General observations from the study: Non-shared clonotypes were found to have lower generation probabilities than the clonotypes that were shared by all four of the sorted-subset donors.

This CDR3 spans 12 amino acids. The germline V and J ends were trimmed by 8 bases and 4 bases, with 11 bases remaining between them. Germline CDR1 and CDR2: MDHEN and SYDVKM. Details on this clone: Its target is not known. Other DNA sequences in the same sample also yield this CDR3.

Sequenced input: memory CD4+ T cells sorted from blood. Subset: CD45RA-negative fraction. The V and J genes are TRBV28 and TRBJ1-2; D ambiguous. This TCR was recovered from a young man in good health. CDR3 amino acids: CASSPASYGYTF. The CDR3 nucleotides read TGTGCCAGCTCCCCCGCATCCTATGGCTACACCTTC.